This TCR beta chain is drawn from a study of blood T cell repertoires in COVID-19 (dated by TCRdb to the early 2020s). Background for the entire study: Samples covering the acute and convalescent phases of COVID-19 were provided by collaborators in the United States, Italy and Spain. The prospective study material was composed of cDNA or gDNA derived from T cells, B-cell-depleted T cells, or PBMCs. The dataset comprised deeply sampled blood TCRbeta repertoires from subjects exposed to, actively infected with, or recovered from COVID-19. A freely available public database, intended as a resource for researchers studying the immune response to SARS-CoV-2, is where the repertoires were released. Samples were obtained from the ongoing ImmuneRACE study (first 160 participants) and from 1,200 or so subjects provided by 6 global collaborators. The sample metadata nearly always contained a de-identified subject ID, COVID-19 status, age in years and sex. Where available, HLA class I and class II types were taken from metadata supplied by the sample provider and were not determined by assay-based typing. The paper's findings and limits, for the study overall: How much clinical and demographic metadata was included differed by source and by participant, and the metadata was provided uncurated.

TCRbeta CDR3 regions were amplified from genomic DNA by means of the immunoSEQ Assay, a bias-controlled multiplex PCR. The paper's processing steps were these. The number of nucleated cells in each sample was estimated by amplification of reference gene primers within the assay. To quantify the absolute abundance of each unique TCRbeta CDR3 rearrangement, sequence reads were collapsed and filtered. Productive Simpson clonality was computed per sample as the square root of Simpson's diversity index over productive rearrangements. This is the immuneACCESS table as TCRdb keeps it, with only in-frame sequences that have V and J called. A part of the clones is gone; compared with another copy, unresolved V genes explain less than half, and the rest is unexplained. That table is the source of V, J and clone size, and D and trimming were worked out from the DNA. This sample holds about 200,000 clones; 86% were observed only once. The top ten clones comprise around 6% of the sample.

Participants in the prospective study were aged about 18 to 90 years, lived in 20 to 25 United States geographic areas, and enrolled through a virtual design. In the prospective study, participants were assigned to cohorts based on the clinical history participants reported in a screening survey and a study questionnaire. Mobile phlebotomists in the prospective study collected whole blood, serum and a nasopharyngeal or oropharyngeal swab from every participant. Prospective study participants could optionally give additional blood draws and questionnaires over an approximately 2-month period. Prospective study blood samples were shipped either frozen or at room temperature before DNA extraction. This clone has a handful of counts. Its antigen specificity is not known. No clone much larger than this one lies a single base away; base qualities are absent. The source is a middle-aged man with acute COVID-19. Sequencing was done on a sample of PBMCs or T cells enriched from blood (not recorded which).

The base sequence is TGTGCCAGCAGTTTATCAGGGGTTAAGGAGCCCCAGCATTTT. Its amino acids are CASSLSGVKEPQHF. The chain is assembled from TRBV28 and TRBJ1-5, and TRBD1 may be the D gene, going by 6 matching bases. In the germline V gene, CDR1 corresponds to MDHEN and CDR2 to SYDVKM. Deletion took 1 base off V and 8 bases off J, with a span of 12 bases between the germline ends. Including cysteine and phenylalanine, the CDR3 has 14 amino acids. The read is trimmed to its CDR3 DNA, 42 bases read in frame from base 1.